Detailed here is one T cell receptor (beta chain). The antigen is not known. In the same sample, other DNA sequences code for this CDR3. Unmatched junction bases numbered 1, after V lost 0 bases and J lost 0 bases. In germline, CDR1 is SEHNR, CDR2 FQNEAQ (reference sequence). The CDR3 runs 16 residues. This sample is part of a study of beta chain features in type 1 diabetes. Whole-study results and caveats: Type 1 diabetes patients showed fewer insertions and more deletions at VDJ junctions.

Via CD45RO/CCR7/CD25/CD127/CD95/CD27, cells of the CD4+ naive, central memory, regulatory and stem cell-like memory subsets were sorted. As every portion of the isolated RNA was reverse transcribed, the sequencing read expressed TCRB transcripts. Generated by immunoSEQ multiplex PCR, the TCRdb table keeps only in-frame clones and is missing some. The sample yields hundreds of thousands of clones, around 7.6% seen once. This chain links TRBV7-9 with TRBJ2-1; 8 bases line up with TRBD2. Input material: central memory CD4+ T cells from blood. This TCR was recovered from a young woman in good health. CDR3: CASSLAAGVSYNEQFF. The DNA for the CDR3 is TGTGCCAGCAGCTTAGCAGCGGGAGTCTCCTACAATGAGCAGTTCTTC.